These 8 T cell receptor beta chains share one sample of origin, sequenced in a study of blood T cell repertoires in COVID-19. Clones were read by immunoSEQ multiplex PCR, and TCRdb kept only the in-frame ones, dropping some. This sample has over 85,000 clones, with over 65% found just once. Material: peripheral blood. These TCRs come from a woman older than 75 with acute or convalescent COVID-19.

There are a few counts of this clone. J is TRBJ1-1 and V is TRBV7-3; D unclear. V shed 2 bases and J shed 0 bases, with 13 bases lying between them. CDR1 and CDR2 (germline): SGHTA, FQGTGA. The CDR3 spans 16 residues. CDR3 in DNA: TGTGCCAGCAGCTTATTCTCTGCAGGTTTGAACACTGAAGCTTTCTTT. Translating gives CASSLFSAGLNTEAFF.

This clone was observed at least ten times. V usage is TRBV5-1 and J usage is TRBJ1-2; the match to TRBD1 covers 7 bases. Per germline, CDR1 SGHRS and CDR2 YFSETQ. Germline trimming cut 4 bases from V and 4 bases from J; bases unmatched to any gene: 10. CDR3 length equals 15 residues. The DNA of the CDR3 is TGCGCCAGCAGCCAAGGTACAGGGGTTCTCTATGGCTACACCTTC. This translates into CASSQGTGVLYGYTF. Full variable domain (rest looked up from reference TRBV5-1 and TRBJ1-2): KAGVTQTPRYLIKTRGQQVTLSCSPISGHRSVSWYQQTPGQGLQFLFEYFSETQRNKGNFPGRFSGRQFSNSRSEMNVSTLELGDSALYLCASSQGTGVLYGYTFGSGTRLTVV.

This clone was observed a single time. The chain has TRBV5-4 and TRBJ2-1; 10 positions agree with TRBD2. The V segment lost 6 bases and the J segment 7 bases; nucleotides outside the gene matches: 10. Germline CDR1 and CDR2: SGHNT and YYREEE (reference sequence). The CDR3 is 15 residues long. CDR3: CASIPAGGPGNEQFF. The CDR3 nucleotides are TGTGCCAGCATCCCAGCGGGGGGGCCAGGGAATGAGCAGTTCTTC.

The chain links TRBV24-1 to TRBJ1-1; 7 bases map to TRBD1. Germline CDR1 and CDR2: KGHDR and SFDVKD. The junction had 8 bases not matched to a gene; V was cut back by 10 bases and J by 7 bases. The CDR3 covers 12 residues. The CDR3: CATLSGGNEAFF. CDR3 DNA: TGTGCCACTCTCTCAGGGGGAAATGAAGCTTTCTTT.

V and J are TRBV28 and TRBJ1-4; 7 positions match TRBD1. V shed 5 bases and J 0 bases; nucleotides not matched to a gene: 12. The CDR3 is made up of 18 amino acids. CDR1 and CDR2 from the germline V gene are MDHEN and SYDVKM. CDR3 in DNA: TGTGCCAGCAGTCCACTAAAGGGTACAGGGGCAACTAATGAAAAACTGTTTTTT. This codes for CASSPLKGTGATNEKLFF. Full variable domain (missing parts from reference TRBV28 and TRBJ1-4): DVKVTQSSRYLVKRTGEKVFLECVQDMDHENMFWYRQDPGLGLRLIYFSYDVKMKEKGDIPEGYSVSREKKERFSLILESASTNQTSMYLCASSPLKGTGATNEKLFFGSGTQLSVL.

This sequence joins TRBV10-3 and TRBJ1-2; D perhaps matches TRBD1 (5 bases). Germline values: CDR1 ENHRY, CDR2 SYGVKD. This CDR3 comprises 16 residues. V was pared by 7 bases and J by 0 bases, with 18 bases between. The CDR3 is CAITGEAGITNYGYTF. CDR3 in DNA: TGTGCCATCACGGGGGAAGCGGGGATCACTAACTATGGCTACACCTTC.

Only one count was recorded for this clone. The V and J genes are TRBV19 and TRBJ2-1, with TRBD2 matching 10 bases. Germline lookup yields CDR1 LNHDA and CDR2 SQIVND (reference sequence). Trimming cost V 4 bases and J 3 bases; bases outside gene matches: 6. This CDR3 is 16 amino acids long. The CDR3 sequence: CASSRTSGQLYNEQFF. DNA for the CDR3: TGTGCCAGTAGTAGGACTAGCGGTCAACTCTACAATGAGCAGTTCTTC.

The gene calls are TRBV2 and TRBJ1-6; D gene ambiguous. The germline gives CDR1 SNHLY, CDR2 FYNNEI. Trimming left V 8 bases short and J 10 bases short, with 15 bases between. This CDR3 region has 13 residues. CDR3 sequence (DNA): TGTGCCAGCGTCCGGGAAGAGGAGTCACCCCTCCACTTT. Protein sequence: CASVREEESPLHF.